This paragraph covers one TCR beta chain sequence. This clonotype was detected a few times. This receptor's antigen is unknown. Nothing much larger sits one base from this clone, and base qualities are not available. The library was produced with multiplex PCR. Sequencing instrument: Illumina HiSeq 4000. iRepertoire HTBI primers and Arm-PCR amplification of CDR3 regions were used to construct TCR beta libraries. Gel purification was performed on PCR products prior to sequencing. As for the original processing: Gene usage analysis of CDR3 amino acid clonotypes relied on the 60 or so TRBV and 14 TRBJ segments identified across samples. COPE and FqMerger were used to merge filtered high-quality paired reads into contigs. BLAST was used to align contigs to IMGT TRBV, TRBD and TRBJ reference genes, with CDR3 defined following IMGT. Any clonotype with a frequency above 0.1% was counted as a highly expanded clone. Shannon entropy served as the measure of repertoire diversity, while the Gini coefficient captured V-J evenness. Clonotypes shared by more than one individual were considered public. The public reads were run again by TCRdb, first through fastp at Q25 and then through MiXCR, and only productive beta chains were kept. Identical CDR3 proteins give one entry, which carries the most common genes and DNA. TCRdb, rather than the study authors, made the V and J calls. In this sample the table shows 500,000 or so distinct CDR3 sequences, roughly 15% of which occur a single time. Roughly 25% of the sample belongs to the ten largest clones.

Sample time point, as interpreted from the label and publication: newly diagnosed GD, antithyroid drugs for less than 3 months. For both TCR sequencing and RNA sequencing, RNA was extracted from PBMCs in TRIzol. The diagnosis of Graves' disease was made according to American Thyroid Association guidelines. Patients for the study were recruited at an endocrinology department in Xi'an, China. Each patient gave 9 to 10 milliliters of peripheral blood, collected in an EDTA anticoagulant tube. Ficoll Paque Plus density gradient separation was used to isolate PBMCs, and no further T cell sorting was performed. An Agilent 2100 Bioanalyzer and agarose gel were used to assess RNA quality, and a NanoDrop 2000 was used to measure RNA concentration. From V the trimming removes 2 bases and from J it removes 7 bases, while the gene matches leave 14 bases of the junction unaccounted for. The CDR3 contains 16 residues, cysteine and phenylalanine counted. CDR3 DNA is the only sequence kept; it has 48 bases, read in frame from the first base.

The sample is drawn from a study of regulatory T cells in long-lasting Graves disease (TCRdb year 2021). Describing the broader study: Patients with newly diagnosed Graves' disease had been on antithyroid drugs for under 3 months. Persistent Graves' disease patients were compared with newly diagnosed Graves' disease patients by peripheral blood TCR sequencing and RNA sequencing. The study was registered as a clinical trial and conducted in China. TCR sequencing covered some 13 persistent and 20 newly diagnosed Graves' disease patients, 33 samples in total. The research as a whole found: Persistent patients shared more public clonotypes among themselves (2,741) than newly diagnosed patients did (over 950). Compared with newly diagnosed patients, persistent Graves' disease patients had lower TCR Shannon entropy and fewer highly expanded clones, which suggests clonal expansion. Preferential use of TRBV28, TRBJ1-2 and TRBJ2-5 was observed in persistent disease, whereas TRBV20-1 and TRBJ2-1 were favored in newly diagnosed disease. The authors acknowledged the small sample size as a limitation that may reduce accuracy. Only the TCR beta chain was sequenced and analyzed. The study examined only peripheral blood because the primary lesion, thyroid tissue, could not be accessed.

This sample was shared with a second study, whose subject was T cells in Graves' hyperthyroidism and ophthalmopathy. From the second report: Stable Graves' hyperthyroidism was defined as no progression to ophthalmopathy during 18 months of follow-up. Hyperthyroidism patients were newly diagnosed, had a disease duration of under 2 months, and were aged 18 to 65 years. Patients with uncontrolled infections, other autoimmune diseases, pregnancy or lactation were excluded. Diagnoses were established on the basis of clinical symptoms, serum thyroxine and TRAb, thyroid ultrasound, and orbital computed tomography. A first-round RT-PCR of the TCR CDR3 used the HTBI primer set with the Qiagen OneStep RT-PCR kit. Most expanded thyroid clonotypes (frequency above 0.001) were also detected in blood, suggesting blood repertoires may reflect thyroid immune responses. In cross-validation, a model built on a 13 V-J signature told ophthalmopathy apart from stable hyperthyroidism with approximately 90% sensitivity and roughly 81% specificity, and in testing the same model reached 80%/75%. In validation, the model predicted progression to ophthalmopathy with roughly 70% sensitivity and about 73% specificity, a median of 6.5 months before onset. A discovery cohort of roughly 100 patients, about 43 with Graves' ophthalmopathy and more than 55 with stable Graves' hyperthyroidism, was used to find distinguishing TCR V-J signatures. Whether ophthalmopathy could be predicted prospectively was tested in an independent validation cohort made up of 18 to 20 hyperthyroidism patients plus 17 patients who later progressed to ophthalmopathy. The approximately 95 discovery patients were divided at random into training and test sets in a 7:3 ratio. In addition, the study compared T-cell repertoires in thyroid tissue and in blood from about six Graves' hyperthyroidism patients. After blood sampling, hyperthyroidism patients were treated with methimazole at a starting dose of 30 mg daily, and ophthalmopathy patients were treated with high-dose intravenous methylprednisolone. Libraries were constructed in a second round of multiplex PCR, after which size selection and purification were carried out. Libraries were sequenced paired-end with 100 bp reads on an Illumina HiSeq2000. SOAPnuke was used to process the raw data, throwing out any read that contained adapters or uncalled bases, had a mean Phred below 15, or lacked an exact constant-primer or identifier match. COPE v1.2.5 was used to merge high-quality paired reads, and clonotypes were defined as unique nucleotide sequences. MiTCR v1.1 was used to align clonotypes to the IMGT TRBV, TRBD and TRBJ reference segments. Only V-J combinations with frequency above 0.0001, covering 99% to 99.2% of repertoires, were analysed. The TCS score was defined as the ratio of F50 (clonal expansion) to E x V (chaos), calculated using BLOSUM62-based TCRdist between CDR3 peptides within each V-J. Welch's t-statistics and random forest reduced 514 V-J features to about 13, which were used in a naive Bayes classifier (R e1071). No statistical method was used to fix the sample size in advance, and group allocation was not hidden from the investigators. According to the paper, TCR Vbeta CDR3 sequencing was carried out on some 140 peripheral blood samples, which came from approximately 41 ophthalmopathy, around 75 hyperthyroidism and approximately 17 progressor patients.

Sequencing used peripheral blood mononuclear cells (PBMCs), obtained at new diagnosis, from a patient treated with antithyroid drugs. This receptor chain uses TRBV6-7 and TRBJ2-7, with 7 junctional bases fitting TRBD1. TRBV6-7 is identified as an open reading frame with a role that is uncertain. The receptor's source is a middle-aged woman with Graves disease. Donor details come from another sample of the same person, matched by shared clones. The sequenced DNA: TGTGCCAGCAGTTACGGGGCAGGGACAGAATCGGGGGAGCAGTACTTC. This is translated as CASSYGAGTESGEQYF.